This TCR beta chain stems from a study of T cells in Graves' hyperthyroidism and ophthalmopathy. Notes on the study in general: Model predictions of ophthalmopathy came a median approximately 6.2 months before onset. Blood also contained most expanded thyroid clonotypes above 0.001.

Patients showing uncontrolled infection, other autoimmune disease, pregnancy or lactation were ineligible. As concerns this clonotype: Its target is unknown.

Germline CDR1 is MRHNA and CDR2 is SNTAGT. V was shortened by 3 bases and J by 4 bases, with 9 bases between the two germline ends. The CDR3 has 13 amino acids. The CDR3 regions of TCR beta were amplified from RNA transcripts. Carried out on the TCR CDR3, a first-round RT-PCR used the HTBI primer set. TCRdb used MiXCR to reprocess the multiplex PCR reads, holding one entry per CDR3 protein. The sample contains some 530,000 distinct CDR3 sequences, about 22% of which appear only once. Material for sequencing was blood. The receptor was derived from a woman in her sixties or seventies with Graves' ophthalmopathy. The V gene is TRBV6-4, the J gene TRBJ2-5; the D is unclear. CDR3 DNA: TGTGCCAGCAGTGAATCACCCCTAGAGACCCAGTACTTC. Translation: CASSESPLETQYF.